Listed below are T cell receptor beta chains from one sample, sequenced in a study of blood T cell repertoires in COVID-19. The protocol was immunoSEQ multiplex PCR, while the TCRdb copy is restricted to in-frame clones and leaves out a portion. The sample shows about 360,000 clones, over 70% of them seen only once. The source material was peripheral blood. These receptor sequences come from a man aged 25 to 40 with active or convalescent COVID-19. CDR3s include the opening cysteine and the closing phenylalanine or tryptophan. The D gene is left open where the match is weak. Clone sizes are given selectively: once, few, many, or a class where the clone is expanded.

size,D,J,V,DNA,CDR3
-,-,TRBJ2-7,TRBV4-3,TGCGCCAGCAGCTTAGACAGAGCCTACGAGCAGTACTTC,CASSLDRAYEQYF
-,-,TRBJ2-5,TRBV4-3,TGCGCCAGCAGCCAAGGCAGCGGGCTCCAAGAGACCCAGTACTTC,CASSQGSGLQETQYF
-,TRBD1,TRBJ2-2,TRBV5-1,TGCGCCAGCAGCTTGGACCTGGGACAGGGGGCGACCGGGGAGCTGTTTTTT,CASSLDLGQGATGELFF
-,TRBD2,TRBJ2-7,TRBV3-1/TRBV3-2,TGTGCCAGCAGCCAAGCTCGGGAGGTTGAGGACGAGCAGTACTTC,CASSQAREVEDEQYF
-,TRBD1,TRBJ1-5,TRBV7-9,TGTGCCAGCAGTCCGACAGGGGGACGCAATCAGCCCCAGCATTTT,CASSPTGGRNQPQHF
few,-,TRBJ1-1,TRBV6-5,TGTGCCAGCAGTTCGAGCTTGAACACTGAAGCTTTCTTT,CASSSSLNTEAFF
-,TRBD1,TRBJ2-2,TRBV19,TGTGCCAGTAATCTAAGGACAGGGAACACCGGGGAGCTGTTTTTT,CASNLRTGNTGELFF
-,-,TRBJ1-1,TRBV19,TGTGCCAGTAAGGTGACAGACCCTCTCCATGAAGCTTTCTTT,CASKVTDPLHEAFF
-,-,TRBJ1-2,TRBV29-1,TGCAGCGTTTTCGGGGGGGCTTACACCTTC,CSVFGGAYTF
-,TRBD1,TRBJ2-2,TRBV5-5,TGTGCCAGCAGTTGGGGTCCGGACAGGGGGCGAGCCGGGGAGCTGTTTTTT,CASSWGPDRGRAGELFF
few,-,TRBJ2-1,TRBV11-2,TGTGCCAGCAGCCTACAGGGCCACAATGAGCAGTTCTTC,CASSLQGHNEQFF
few,-,TRBJ2-7,TRBV24-1,TGTGCCACCAGTGGCCGCCAGGGTCTGGGCCCCTACGAGCAGTACTTC,CATSGRQGLGPYEQYF
few,TRBD1,TRBJ2-2,TRBV2,TGTGCCAGCAGTGGTGGACAGGGAACCGGGGAGCTGTTTTTT,CASSGGQGTGELFF
-,-,TRBJ2-7,TRBV4-3,TGCGCCAGCAGCCTCGGGACACCCCCCTCCTACGAGCAGTACTTC,CASSLGTPPSYEQYF
few,-,TRBJ1-1,TRBV9,TGTGCCAGCAGCGCAGACTCAAATGAAGCTTTCTTT,CASSADSNEAFF
once,-,TRBJ2-5,TRBV11-2,TGTGCCAGCAGGCCCCTGAAGGGGTCACGGGAGACCCAGTACTTC,CASRPLKGSRETQYF
once,TRBD1,TRBJ1-3,TRBV7-2,TGTGCCAGCAGCTTAGATGGACAGGGGCCCGGAAACACCATATATTTT,CASSLDGQGPGNTIYF
few,-,TRBJ1-1,TRBV6-5,TGTGCCAGCAAGGGAGCAGCGAACACTGAAGCTTTCTTT,CASKGAANTEAFF
-,TRBD2,TRBJ2-1,TRBV4-3,TGCGCCAGCAGCCCGCTAGCGGGGGCCGTAAATGAGCAGTTCTTC,CASSPLAGAVNEQFF
few,-,TRBJ1-3,TRBV7-2,TGTGCCAGCAGCTTAGCGGGGGGGAACTCTGGAAACACCATATATTTT,CASSLAGGNSGNTIYF
-,-,TRBJ2-3,TRBV6-2/TRBV6-3,TGTGCCAGCAGCCGCAAGCGGCCGGGGGCAGATACGCAGTATTTT,CASSRKRPGADTQYF
-,-,TRBJ1-5,TRBV6-2/TRBV6-3,TGTGCCAGCAGTTACCCCGCGGGGGCGGGTCAGCCCCAGCATTTT,CASSYPAGAGQPQHF
-,TRBD2,TRBJ2-1,TRBV18,TGTGCCAGCTCACCCGGGGCGGGAGGCAATGAGCAGTTCTTC,CASSPGAGGNEQFF
-,TRBD1,TRBJ2-3,TRBV6-5,TGTGCCAGCAGTTACGCACAGGGGCGCGCAGATACGCAGTATTTT,CASSYAQGRADTQYF
-,TRBD2,TRBJ2-1,TRBV5-5,TGTGCCAGCAGCTTCGCTAGCGGGGGGCACCGGGGAAATGAGCAGTTCTTC,CASSFASGGHRGNEQFF
-,-,TRBJ1-5,TRBV5-6,TGTGCCAGCAGCTTCTGGGGCACGGATAGGTTTCAGCCCCAGCATTTT,CASSFWGTDRFQPQHF
-,TRBD2,TRBJ2-1,TRBV27,TGTGCCAGCGGTCCTCGTTATATTAGCGGGGGGGCCATTCTTGCGTTCTTC,CASGPRYISGGAILAFF
-,-,TRBJ2-5,TRBV11-3,TGTGCCAGCAGCTTCCCACAAGAGACCCAGTACTTC,CASSFPQETQYF
-,TRBD1,TRBJ1-2,TRBV6-5,TGTGCCAGCAGAACAACAGGGGTCTTCTATGGCTACACCTTC,CASRTTGVFYGYTF
once,TRBD1,TRBJ2-1,TRBV28,TGTGCCAGCAGTCTCGGGACAGTTCCGTTCTTC,CASSLGTVPFF
-,TRBD2,TRBJ2-1,TRBV5-1,TGCGCCAGCAGCTTGACTAGCGGGAGTGTTGCTGAGCAGTTCTTC,CASSLTSGSVAEQFF
once,TRBD1,TRBJ2-2,TRBV7-3,TGTGCCAGCAGCCTGACCGGGACAGGGCCCACCGGGGAGCTGTTTTTT,CASSLTGTGPTGELFF
-,-,TRBJ2-3,TRBV5-1,TGCGCCAGCAGCTTTCAGTTCAAAGACGACAGGACAAGTGGAACAGATACGCAGTATTTT,CASSFQFKDDRTSGTDTQYF
-,-,TRBJ2-7,TRBV7-8,TGTGCCAGCAGCTTGGGGGGTGGGCTCCTACAGAACGAGCAGTACTTC,CASSLGGGLLQNEQYF
-,TRBD2,TRBJ2-1,TRBV10-3,TGTGCCATCAGTGAAGGGACTAGCGGGAGGTATGAGCAGTTCTTC,CAISEGTSGRYEQFF
-,TRBD1,TRBJ2-7,TRBV4-3,TGCGCCAGCAGCCAAGGGGCAGGGGGATACGAGCAGTACTTC,CASSQGAGGYEQYF
-,-,TRBJ2-7,TRBV29-1,TGCAGCGTTGACGCCGGCAGGGGAGAGTACGAGCAGTACTTC,CSVDAGRGEYEQYF
-,-,TRBJ1-1,TRBV30,TGTGCCTGGAGTGACCAGGGATCGAACACTGAAGCTTTCTTT,CAWSDQGSNTEAFF
-,-,TRBJ1-5,TRBV30,TGTGCCTTCCTCCCTAAGCCCCAGCATTTT,CAFLPKPQHF
-,-,TRBJ1-1,TRBV24-1,TGTGCCACCCCTGGGGGGTATGTTGAAGCTTTCTTT,CATPGGYVEAFF
-,TRBD2,TRBJ2-3,TRBV27,TGTGCCAGCAGTTTACAGACTAGCGGGAGTCCAGATACGCAGTATTTT,CASSLQTSGSPDTQYF
-,-,TRBJ2-1,TRBV28,TGTGCCAGCAGTCCCCCCACGGGAGAAGGGTACAATGAGCAGTTCTTC,CASSPPTGEGYNEQFF
-,-,TRBJ1-2,TRBV30,TGTGCCTGGAACGTCAGGGGAAGTAATGGCTACACCTTC,CAWNVRGSNGYTF
-,-,TRBJ1-1,TRBV27,TGTGCCAGCACCTTGAGACGAGGCGAAGGGGGATATGAAGCTTTCTTT,CASTLRRGEGGYEAFF
-,TRBD1,TRBJ1-2,TRBV4-1,TGCGCCAGCAGCCTACCAACGACAGGGGGCTATGGCTACACCTTC,CASSLPTTGGYGYTF
-,-,TRBJ2-6,TRBV10-3,TGTGCCATCAGTGAGTCGGGGGGCTCTGGGGCCAACGTCCTGACTTTC,CAISESGGSGANVLTF
once,TRBD1,TRBJ1-2,TRBV9,TGTGCCAGCAGCTACGACCCAAACAGGGGTGTCAACTATGGCTACACCTTC,CASSYDPNRGVNYGYTF
-,TRBD1,TRBJ1-4,TRBV4-3,TGCGCCAGCAGCCGAGTCAGGGGGCGTGGGGAAAAACTGTTTTTT,CASSRVRGRGEKLFF